The clone carrying this TCR beta chain was seen just once. CD45RO-negative CD8 cells positively selected for CCR7 made up the naive population, which excluded terminally differentiated effector memory CD45RA+ cells. The sample is drawn from a study of shared clonotypes between healthy human individuals. Germline CDR1 SGDLS, CDR2 YYNGEE. Trimming cost V 3 bases and J 4 bases, with 16 bases left between them. CDR3 length equals 15 residues. TCRdb's copy holds only in-frame clones and misses some; the assay was immunoSEQ multiplex PCR. The sample has about 590,000 clones, 95% to 96% seen once. The specimen was naive CD8+ T cells sorted from blood. V usage is TRBV9 and J usage is TRBJ1-2; perhaps TRBD1 as D (5 bases). This TCR derives from a woman in her twenties or thirties in good health. CDR3 nucleotides: TGTGCCAGCAGCGGTTGGACCCCAGGGTCCTATGGCTACACCTTC. It codes for CASSGWTPGSYGYTF.